This record covers a single T cell receptor (beta chain). Per the study methods: Amplified reference gene primers provided the basis for estimating nucleated cell counts. TCRdb's table, derived via immunoSEQ multiplex PCR, lists solely in-frame clones and lacks some. V and J calls and clone size are given by that table; D and trimming were obtained from the DNA. The sample has 170,000 or so clones, roughly nine tenths seen once. This sample stems from a study of blood T cell repertoires in COVID-19. Whole-study context: The United States, Italy and Spain were the sources of the acute and convalescent COVID-19 samples.

V dropped 6 bases and J dropped 8; count of bases not matched to a gene: 6. The CDR3 contains 13 residues. Germline CDR1 reads ENHRY; CDR2 reads SYGVKD. V gene TRBV10-3 combines with J gene TRBJ1-2; 10 positions agree with TRBD1. Sample: peripheral blood. The clonotype originates from a man between 18 and 29 years old who had recovered from COVID-19. CDR3 residues: CAIRTGTGEGYTF. Here the CDR3 DNA reads TGTGCCATCAGAACCGGGACAGGGGAAGGCTACACCTTC.